This entry features one T cell receptor (beta chain) sequence. CDR3 length: 15 amino acids. J lost 4 bases, V lost 4 bases, and 6 bases had no gene match. Per germline, CDR1 MNHEY and CDR2 SVGAGI. This sample is drawn from a study of blood T cell repertoires in COVID-19. About the research overall: The cDNA or gDNA used as material had been derived from T cells, B-cell-depleted T cells, or PBMCs.

How the authors handled the data: Cell counts per sample came from amplifying reference gene primers. The data were produced by immunoSEQ multiplex PCR, yet TCRdb's version contains in-frame clones alone and is incomplete. V and J calls and clone size are copied from that table; D and trimming were computed from the DNA. This sample carries about 84,000 clones, around 80% of them seen once, and the ten largest clones take 25% to 35%. V and J are TRBV6-5 and TRBJ2-7, with 11 bases fitting TRBD1. The sequence derives from a woman older than 75 with acute or convalescent COVID-19. The sample comprised peripheral blood. CDR3 sequence (DNA): TGTGCCAGCAGTTCACCGGGACAGGGGGTTTACGAGCAGTACTTC. Its translation: CASSSPGQGVYEQYF.